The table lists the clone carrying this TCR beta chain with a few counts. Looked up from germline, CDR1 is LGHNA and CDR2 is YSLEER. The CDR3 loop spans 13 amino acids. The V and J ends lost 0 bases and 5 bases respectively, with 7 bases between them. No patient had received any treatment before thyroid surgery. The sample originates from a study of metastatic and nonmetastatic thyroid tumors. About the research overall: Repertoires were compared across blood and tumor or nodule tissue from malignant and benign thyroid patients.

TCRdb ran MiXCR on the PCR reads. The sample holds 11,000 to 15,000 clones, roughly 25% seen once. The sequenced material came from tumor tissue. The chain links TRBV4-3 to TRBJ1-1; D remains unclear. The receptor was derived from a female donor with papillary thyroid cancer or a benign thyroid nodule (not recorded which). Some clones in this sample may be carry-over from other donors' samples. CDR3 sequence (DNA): TGCGCCAGCAGCCAAGATTTGGTAACTGAAGCTTTCTTT. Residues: CASSQDLVTEAFF.